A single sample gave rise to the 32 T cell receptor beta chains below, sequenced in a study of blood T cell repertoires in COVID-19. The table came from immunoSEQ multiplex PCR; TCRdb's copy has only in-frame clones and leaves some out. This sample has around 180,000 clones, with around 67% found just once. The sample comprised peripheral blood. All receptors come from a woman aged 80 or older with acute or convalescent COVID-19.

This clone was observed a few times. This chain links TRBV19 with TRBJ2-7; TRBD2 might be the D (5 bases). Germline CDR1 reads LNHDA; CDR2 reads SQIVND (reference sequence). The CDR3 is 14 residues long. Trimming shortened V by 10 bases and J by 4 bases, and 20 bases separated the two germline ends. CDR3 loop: CANTRASRWYEQYF. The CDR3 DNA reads TGTGCCAACACGAGGGCTAGCAGATGGTACGAGCAGTACTTC.

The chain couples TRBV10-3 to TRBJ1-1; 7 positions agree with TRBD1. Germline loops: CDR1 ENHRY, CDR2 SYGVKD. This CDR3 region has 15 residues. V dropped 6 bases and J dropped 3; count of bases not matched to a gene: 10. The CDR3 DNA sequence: TGTGCCATCAGGGGGAGACAGGGAGCGGACACTGAAGCTTTCTTT. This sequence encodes CAIRGRQGADTEAFF.

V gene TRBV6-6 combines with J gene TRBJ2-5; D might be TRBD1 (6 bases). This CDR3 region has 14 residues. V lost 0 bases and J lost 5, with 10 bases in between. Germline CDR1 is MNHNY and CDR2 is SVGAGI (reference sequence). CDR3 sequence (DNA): TGTGCCAGCAGTTACTCCACAGGGTGGGAGACCCAGTACTTC. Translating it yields CASSYSTGWETQYF.

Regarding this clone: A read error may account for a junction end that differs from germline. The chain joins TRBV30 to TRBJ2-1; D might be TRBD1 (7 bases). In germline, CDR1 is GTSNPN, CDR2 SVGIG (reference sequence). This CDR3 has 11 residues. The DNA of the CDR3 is TGTGCCTGGAGTCGCGGGACAGAAGAGATCTTC. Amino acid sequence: CAWSRGTEEIF.

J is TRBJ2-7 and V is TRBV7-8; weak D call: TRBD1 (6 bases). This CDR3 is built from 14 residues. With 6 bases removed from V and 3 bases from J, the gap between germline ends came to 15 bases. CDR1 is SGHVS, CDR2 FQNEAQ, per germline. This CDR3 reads CASSAQGPNYEQYF. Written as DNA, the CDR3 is TGTGCCAGCAGTGCACAGGGCCCCAACTACGAGCAGTACTTC.

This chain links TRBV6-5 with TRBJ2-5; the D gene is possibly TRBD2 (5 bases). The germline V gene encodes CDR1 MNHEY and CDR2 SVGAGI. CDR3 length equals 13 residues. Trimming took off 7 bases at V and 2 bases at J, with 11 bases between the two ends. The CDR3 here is CASTRPGQETQYF. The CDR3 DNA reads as TGTGCCAGCACCAGACCGGGACAAGAGACCCAGTACTTC.

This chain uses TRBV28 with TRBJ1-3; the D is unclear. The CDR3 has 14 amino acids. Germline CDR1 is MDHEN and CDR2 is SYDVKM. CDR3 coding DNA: TGTGCTACCCAAACCCCGAGCTCTGGAAACACCATATATTTT. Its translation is CATQTPSSGNTIYF.

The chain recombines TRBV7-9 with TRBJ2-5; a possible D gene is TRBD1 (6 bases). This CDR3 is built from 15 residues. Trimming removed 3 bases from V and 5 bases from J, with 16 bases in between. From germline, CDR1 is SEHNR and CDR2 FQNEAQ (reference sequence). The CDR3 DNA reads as TGTGCCAGCAGCTTGGGGGCACGGACTGCCGAGACCCAGTACTTC. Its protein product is CASSLGARTAETQYF.

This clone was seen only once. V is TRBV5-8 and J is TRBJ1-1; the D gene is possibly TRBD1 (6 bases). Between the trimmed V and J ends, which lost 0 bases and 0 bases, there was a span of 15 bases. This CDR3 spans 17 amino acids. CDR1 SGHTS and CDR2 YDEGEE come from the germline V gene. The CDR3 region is CASSLALDSSVNTEAFF. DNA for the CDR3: TGTGCCAGCAGCTTGGCCTTGGACAGCTCGGTGAACACTGAAGCTTTCTTT.

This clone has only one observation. As DNA, the CDR3 is TGTGCCATCAGTGGGACAGGGAACAATCAGCCCCAGCATTTT. Amino acid sequence: CAISGTGNNQPQHF. The chain employs TRBV10-3 and TRBJ1-5; TRBD1 aligns across 8 bases. Germline V gene lookup returns CDR1 ENHRY and CDR2 SYGVKD. The CDR3 is 14 residues long. V lost 4 bases, J lost 3 bases, and 2 bases stayed unmatched.

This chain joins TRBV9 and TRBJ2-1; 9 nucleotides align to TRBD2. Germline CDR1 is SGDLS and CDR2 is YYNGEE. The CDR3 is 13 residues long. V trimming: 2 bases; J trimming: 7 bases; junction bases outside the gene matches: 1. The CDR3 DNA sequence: TGTGCCAGCAGCGTGCTAGCGGGAAATGAGCAGTTCTTC. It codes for CASSVLAGNEQFF.

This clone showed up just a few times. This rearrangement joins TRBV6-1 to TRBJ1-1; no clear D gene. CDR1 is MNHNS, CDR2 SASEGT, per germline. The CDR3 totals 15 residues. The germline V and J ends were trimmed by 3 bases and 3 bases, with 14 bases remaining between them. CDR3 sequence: CASSEGSLMDTEAFF. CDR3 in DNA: TGTGCCAGCAGTGAGGGCAGCTTAATGGACACTGAAGCTTTCTTT.

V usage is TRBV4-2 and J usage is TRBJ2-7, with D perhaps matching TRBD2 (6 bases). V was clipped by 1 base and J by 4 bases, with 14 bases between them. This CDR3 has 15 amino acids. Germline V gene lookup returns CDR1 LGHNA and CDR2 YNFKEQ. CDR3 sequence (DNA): TGTGCCAGCAGCCAAGGGCACGGGGGTTCGTACGAGCAGTACTTC. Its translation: CASSQGHGGSYEQYF.

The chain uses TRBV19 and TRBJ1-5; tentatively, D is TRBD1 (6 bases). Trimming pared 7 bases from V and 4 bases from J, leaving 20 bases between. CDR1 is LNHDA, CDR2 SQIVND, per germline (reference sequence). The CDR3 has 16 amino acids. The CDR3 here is CASTAPGQPSNQPQHF. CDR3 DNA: TGTGCCAGTACCGCCCCAGGACAGCCTTCAAATCAGCCCCAGCATTTT.

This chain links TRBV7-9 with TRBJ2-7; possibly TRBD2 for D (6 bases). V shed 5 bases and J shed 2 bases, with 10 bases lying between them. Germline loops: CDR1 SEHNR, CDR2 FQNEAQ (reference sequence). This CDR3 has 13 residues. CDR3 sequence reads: CASSVSGPYEQYF. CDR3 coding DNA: TGTGCCAGCAGCGTTAGCGGTCCCTACGAGCAGTACTTC.

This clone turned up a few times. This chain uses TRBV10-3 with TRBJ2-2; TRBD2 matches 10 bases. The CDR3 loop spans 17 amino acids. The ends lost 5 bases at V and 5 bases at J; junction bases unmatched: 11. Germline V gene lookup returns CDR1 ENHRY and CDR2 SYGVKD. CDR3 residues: CAISSATSGTGTGELFF. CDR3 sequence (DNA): TGTGCCATCAGTTCTGCAACTAGCGGGACTGGTACCGGGGAGCTGTTTTTT.

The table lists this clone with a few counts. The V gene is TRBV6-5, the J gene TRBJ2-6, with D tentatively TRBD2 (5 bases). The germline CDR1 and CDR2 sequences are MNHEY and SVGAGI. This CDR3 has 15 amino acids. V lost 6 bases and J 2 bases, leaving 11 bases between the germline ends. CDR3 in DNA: TGTGCCAGCAGCAAAGAGGGAGCTGGGGCCAACGTCCTGACTTTC. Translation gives CASSKEGAGANVLTF.

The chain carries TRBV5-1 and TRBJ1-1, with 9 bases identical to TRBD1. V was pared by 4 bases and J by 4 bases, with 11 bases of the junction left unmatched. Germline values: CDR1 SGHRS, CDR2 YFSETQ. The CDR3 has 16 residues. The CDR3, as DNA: TGCGCCAGCAGCCCTGGATCGACAGGGGGGGGCACTGAAGCTTTCTTT. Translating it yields CASSPGSTGGGTEAFF.

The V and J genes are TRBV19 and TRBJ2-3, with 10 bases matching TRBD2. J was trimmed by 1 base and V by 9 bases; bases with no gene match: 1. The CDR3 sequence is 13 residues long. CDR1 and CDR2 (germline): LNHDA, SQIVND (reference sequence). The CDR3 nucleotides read TGTGCCAGCGGGACTAGCGGCACAGATACGCAGTATTTT. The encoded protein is CASGTSGTDTQYF.

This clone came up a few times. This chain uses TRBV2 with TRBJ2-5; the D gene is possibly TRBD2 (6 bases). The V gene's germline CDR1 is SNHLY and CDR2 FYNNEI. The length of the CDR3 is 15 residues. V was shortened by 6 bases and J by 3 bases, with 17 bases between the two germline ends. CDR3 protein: CASRLGGPGEETQYF. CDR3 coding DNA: TGTGCCAGCAGACTCGGAGGGCCGGGAGAAGAGACCCAGTACTTC.

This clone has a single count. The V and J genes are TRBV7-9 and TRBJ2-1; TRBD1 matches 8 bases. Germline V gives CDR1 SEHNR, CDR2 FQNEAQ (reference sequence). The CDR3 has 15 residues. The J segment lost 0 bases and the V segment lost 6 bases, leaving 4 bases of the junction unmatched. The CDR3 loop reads CASRDDRGSYNEQFF. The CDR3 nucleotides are TGTGCCAGCAGGGATGACAGGGGCTCCTACAATGAGCAGTTCTTC.

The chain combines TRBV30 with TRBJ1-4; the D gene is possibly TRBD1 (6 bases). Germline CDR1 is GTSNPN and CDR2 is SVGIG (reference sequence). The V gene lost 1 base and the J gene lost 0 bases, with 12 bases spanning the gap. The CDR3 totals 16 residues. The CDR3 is CAWSAGGAATNEKLFF. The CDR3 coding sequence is TGTGCCTGGAGTGCCGGGGGGGCAGCAACTAATGAAAAACTGTTTTTT.

Here the CDR3 DNA reads TGTGCCAGCAGGTCGACAGGGGGTGCAACTAATGAAAAACTGTTTTTT. Its protein is CASRSTGGATNEKLFF. The chain carries TRBV6-6 and TRBJ1-4; 9 nucleotides match TRBD1. Looked up from germline, CDR1 is MNHNY and CDR2 is SVGAGI (reference sequence). The CDR3 extends over 16 amino acids. The trim removed 6 bases at V and 0 bases at J, leaving 5 bases unmatched.

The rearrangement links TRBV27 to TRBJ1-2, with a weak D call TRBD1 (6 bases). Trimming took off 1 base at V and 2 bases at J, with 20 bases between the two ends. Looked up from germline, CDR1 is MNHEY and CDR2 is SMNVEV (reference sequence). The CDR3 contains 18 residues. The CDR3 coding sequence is TGTGCCAGCAGTTTATTTCATTCTGATCAGGGGTTAAACTATGGCTACACCTTC. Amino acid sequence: CASSLFHSDQGLNYGYTF.

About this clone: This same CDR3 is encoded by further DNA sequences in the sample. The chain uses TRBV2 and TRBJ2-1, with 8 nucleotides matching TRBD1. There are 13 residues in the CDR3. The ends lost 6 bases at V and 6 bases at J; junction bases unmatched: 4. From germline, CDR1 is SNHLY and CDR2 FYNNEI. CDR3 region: CASSSGQGNEQFF. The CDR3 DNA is TGTGCCAGCAGCTCAGGACAGGGCAATGAGCAGTTCTTC.

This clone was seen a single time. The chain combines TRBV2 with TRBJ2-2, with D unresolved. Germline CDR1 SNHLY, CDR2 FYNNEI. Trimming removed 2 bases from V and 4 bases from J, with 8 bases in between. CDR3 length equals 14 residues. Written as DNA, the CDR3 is TGTGCCAGCAGTGAATACATAGCCACCGGGGAGCTGTTTTTT. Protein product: CASSEYIATGELFF.

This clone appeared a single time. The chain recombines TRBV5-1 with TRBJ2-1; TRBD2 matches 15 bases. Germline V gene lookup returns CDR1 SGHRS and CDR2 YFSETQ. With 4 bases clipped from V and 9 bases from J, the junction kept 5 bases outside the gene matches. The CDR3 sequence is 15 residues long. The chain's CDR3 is CASSVPGLAGGEQFF. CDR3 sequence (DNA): TGCGCCAGCAGCGTCCCGGGACTAGCGGGAGGTGAGCAGTTCTTC.

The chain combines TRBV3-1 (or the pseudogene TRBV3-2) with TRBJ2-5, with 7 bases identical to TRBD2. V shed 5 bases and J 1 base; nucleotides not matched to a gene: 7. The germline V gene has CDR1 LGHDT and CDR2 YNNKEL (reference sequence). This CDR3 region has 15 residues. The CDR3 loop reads CASSAEWGGQETQYF. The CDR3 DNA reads TGTGCCAGCAGCGCGGAATGGGGGGGCCAAGAGACCCAGTACTTC.

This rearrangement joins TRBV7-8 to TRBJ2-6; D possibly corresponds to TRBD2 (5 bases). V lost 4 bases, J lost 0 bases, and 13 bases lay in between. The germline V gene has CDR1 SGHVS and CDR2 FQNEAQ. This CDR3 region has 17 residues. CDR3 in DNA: TGTGCCAGCAGCTCTTTGGTCGGGATCTCTGGGGCCAACGTCCTGACTTTC. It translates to CASSSLVGISGANVLTF.

The CDR3, as DNA: TGTGCCTGGACCCGGAGGGCCACAGATACGCAGTATTTT. Encoded protein: CAWTRRATDTQYF. The rearrangement joins TRBV30 to TRBJ2-3; weak D call: TRBD2 (6 bases). From germline, CDR1 is GTSNPN and CDR2 SVGIG (reference sequence). The V and J ends lost 4 bases and 2 bases respectively, with 10 bases between them. This CDR3 contains 13 residues.

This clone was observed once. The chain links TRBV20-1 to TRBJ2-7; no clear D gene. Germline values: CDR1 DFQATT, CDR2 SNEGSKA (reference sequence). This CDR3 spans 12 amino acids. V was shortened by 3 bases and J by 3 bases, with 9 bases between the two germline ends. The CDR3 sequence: CSASTADYEQYF. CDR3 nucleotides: TGCAGTGCTAGTACAGCCGACTACGAGCAGTACTTC.

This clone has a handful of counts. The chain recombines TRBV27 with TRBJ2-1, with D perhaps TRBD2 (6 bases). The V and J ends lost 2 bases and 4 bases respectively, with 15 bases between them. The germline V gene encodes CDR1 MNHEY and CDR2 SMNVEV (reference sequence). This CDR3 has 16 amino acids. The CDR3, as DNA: TGTGCCAGCAGTTTAGTGGGGGAGGAGCCATACAATGAGCAGTTCTTC. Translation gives CASSLVGEEPYNEQFF.